This T cell receptor (beta chain) was identified during a study of memory CD4+ T cells and cytomegalovirus serostatus. TCRdb keeps only in-frame clones here, not all; method: immunoSEQ multiplex PCR. The repertoire has tens of thousands of clones, roughly 85% of them found once; the top ten carry about 0.5%. Single viable CD3+CD4+CD8-CD45RO+ cells were sorted as the memory CD4+ T cells. Serostatus was set by detecting CMV pp150, pp28, p38, p52 IgG. V trimming: 1 base; J trimming: 5 bases; junction bases outside the gene matches: 13. The CDR3 is 18 amino acids. From germline, CDR1 is LGHNA and CDR2 YSLEER.

The sample consisted of memory CD4+ T cells from blood. The V call is TRBV4-3, the J call TRBJ2-3; 9 positions match TRBD2. The source of this sequence is an adult in good health and CMV-seronegative. Some clones in this sample may be carry-over from other donors' samples. Here the CDR3 DNA reads TGCGCCAGCAGCCAAGTAGGGATAGCGGGAGTCACGGGAGATACGCAGTATTTT. As protein: CASSQVGIAGVTGDTQYF.